The clone carrying this TCR delta chain was observed a few times. The identical CDR3 is also encoded by other nucleotide sequences in the sample. TCRdb reanalysed the reads via CATT. The sample lists several thousand delta-chain clones, under 3.5% occurring once. These data are taken from a study of gamma-delta chains in newborns, infants, children. Study information: Microbial exposure reportedly drives polyclonal innate γδ T cell expansion after birth.

The CDR3 is 19 amino acids. Trimming removed 3 bases from V and 0 bases from J; junction bases left unmatched: 8. Germline values: CDR1 GEAIGNYY, CDR2 EKD. Sequencing used blood. The rearrangement links TRDV2 to TRDJ3; 9 nucleotides align to TRDD3. The TCR comes from a child who was a newborn, infant or young child, either healthy, febrile or measles-vaccinated (not recorded which). The CDR3: CACDFLLGDSSWDTRQMFF. The CDR3 bases are TGTGCCTGTGACTTTCTACTGGGGGACAGCTCCTGGGACACCCGACAGATGTTTTTC.